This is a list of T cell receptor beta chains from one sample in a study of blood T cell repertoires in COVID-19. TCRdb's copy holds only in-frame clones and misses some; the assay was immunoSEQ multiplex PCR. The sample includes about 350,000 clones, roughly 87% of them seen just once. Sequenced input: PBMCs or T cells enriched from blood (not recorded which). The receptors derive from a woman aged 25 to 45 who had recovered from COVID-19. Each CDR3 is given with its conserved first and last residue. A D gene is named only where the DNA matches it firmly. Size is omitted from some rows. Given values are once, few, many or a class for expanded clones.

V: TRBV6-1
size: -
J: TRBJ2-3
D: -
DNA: TGTGCCAGCAGTGAACAGGGCTGGACAGATACGCAGTATTTT
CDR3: CASSEQGWTDTQYF

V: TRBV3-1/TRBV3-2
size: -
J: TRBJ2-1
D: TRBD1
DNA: TGTGCCAGCAGCCAGTGGACAGGGGGAGTCTACAATGAGCAGTTCTTC
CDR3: CASSQWTGGVYNEQFF

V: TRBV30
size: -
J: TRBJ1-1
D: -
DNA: TGTGCCTGGGAGAGGGTAACTGAAGCTTTCTTT
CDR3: CAWERVTEAFF

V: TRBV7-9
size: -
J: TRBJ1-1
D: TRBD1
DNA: TGTGCCAGCAGCTGGGGACAGGGGAAGGGTGAAGCTTTCTTT
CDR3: CASSWGQGKGEAFF

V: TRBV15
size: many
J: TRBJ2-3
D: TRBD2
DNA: TGTGCCACCAGCAGAGTTGCGGGGGGGGCAGATACGCAGTATTTT
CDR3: CATSRVAGGADTQYF

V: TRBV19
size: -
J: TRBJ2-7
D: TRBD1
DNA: TGTGCCAGTAGTATGGGGACAGGGACGGGCTACGAGCAGTACTTC
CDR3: CASSMGTGTGYEQYF

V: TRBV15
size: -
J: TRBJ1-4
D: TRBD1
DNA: TGTGCCACCAGCTCCCGGGACAGGGCAGAAAAACTGTTTTTT
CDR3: CATSSRDRAEKLFF

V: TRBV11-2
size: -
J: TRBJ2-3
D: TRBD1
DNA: TGTGCCAGCAGCTCCAGGACAGGGGGCGGCACAGATACGCAGTATTTT
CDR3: CASSSRTGGGTDTQYF

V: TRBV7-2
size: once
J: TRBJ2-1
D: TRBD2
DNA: TGTGCCAGCAGCTTAAATCCAGCGGGGGGGAATGAGCAGTTCTTC
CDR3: CASSLNPAGGNEQFF

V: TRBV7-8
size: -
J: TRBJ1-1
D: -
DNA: TGTGCCAGCAGCCGGCCGGGGGGTACTGAAGCTTTCTTT
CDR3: CASSRPGGTEAFF

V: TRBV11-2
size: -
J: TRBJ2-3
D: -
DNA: TGTGCCAGCAGCTTACAGGGGCAGGGGAGCACAGATACGCAGTATTTT
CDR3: CASSLQGQGSTDTQYF

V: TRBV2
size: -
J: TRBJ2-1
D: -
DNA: TGTGCCAGCAGTGACTTTGGCTTCCCAACCTACAATGAGCAGTTCTTC
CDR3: CASSDFGFPTYNEQFF

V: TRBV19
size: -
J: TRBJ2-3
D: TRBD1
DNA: TGTGCCAGTAGTACCTACGGACAGGGCACAGATACGCAGTATTTT
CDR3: CASSTYGQGTDTQYF

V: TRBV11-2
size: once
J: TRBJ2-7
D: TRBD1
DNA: TGTGCCAGCAGCTTAGTTGGACAGGGGGACGAGCAGTACTTC
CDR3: CASSLVGQGDEQYF

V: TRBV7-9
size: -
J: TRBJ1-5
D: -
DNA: TGTGCCAGCTCGGGCGGGGGAACAAATCAGCCCCAGCATTTT
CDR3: CASSGGGTNQPQHF

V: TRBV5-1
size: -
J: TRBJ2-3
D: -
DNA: TGCGCCAGCAGCTCGAAAACCGGGACTAGCACAGATACGCAGTATTTT
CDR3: CASSSKTGTSTDTQYF

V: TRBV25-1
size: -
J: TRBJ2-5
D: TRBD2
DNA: TGTGCCAGCAGTGCTTCGGGGGGAGGGCGAGAGACCCAGTACTTC
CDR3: CASSASGGGRETQYF

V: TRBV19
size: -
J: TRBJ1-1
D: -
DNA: TGTGCCAGTACTCTGAGGGAACAGGGTGGTACTGAAGCTTTCTTT
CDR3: CASTLREQGGTEAFF

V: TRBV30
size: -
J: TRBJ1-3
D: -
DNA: TGTGCCTGGAGCGGGGAGGGCTACTCTGGAAACACCATATATTTT
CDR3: CAWSGEGYSGNTIYF

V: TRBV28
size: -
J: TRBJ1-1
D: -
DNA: TGTGCCAGCAGTTTTGCCCGGGGGGAAGGCACTGAAGCTTTCTTT
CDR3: CASSFARGEGTEAFF

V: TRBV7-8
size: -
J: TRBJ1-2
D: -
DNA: TGTGCCACCACCCTCGAGAGGGGGAAGAACTATGGCTACACCTTC
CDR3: CATTLERGKNYGYTF

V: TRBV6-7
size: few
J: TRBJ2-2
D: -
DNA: TGTGCCAGCAGTTACTCGAGTGGCCAGGCGAACACCGGGGAGCTGTTTTTT
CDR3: CASSYSSGQANTGELFF

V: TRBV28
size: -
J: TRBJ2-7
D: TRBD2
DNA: TGTGCCAGCAGTCCCCAGGGGCGGGGGGGCACGTACGAGCAGTACTTC
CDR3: CASSPQGRGGTYEQYF

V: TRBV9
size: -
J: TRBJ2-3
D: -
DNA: TGTGCCAGCAGCGTAGGGCAGGTAGGAGATACGCAGTATTTT
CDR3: CASSVGQVGDTQYF

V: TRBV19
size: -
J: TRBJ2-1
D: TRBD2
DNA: TGTGCCAGTAGGGGAGCGGGGGGGTCGAGCTCCTACAATGAGCAGTTCTTC
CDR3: CASRGAGGSSSYNEQFF

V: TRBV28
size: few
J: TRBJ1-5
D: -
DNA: TGTGCCAGCAGTTTACAACTAAATCAGCCCCAGCATTTT
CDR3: CASSLQLNQPQHF

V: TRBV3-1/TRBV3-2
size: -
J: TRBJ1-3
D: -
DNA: TGTGCCAGCAGCCACCAGGGCCAAATCCCTGGAAACACCATATATTTT
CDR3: CASSHQGQIPGNTIYF

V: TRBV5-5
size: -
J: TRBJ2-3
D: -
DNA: TGTGCCAGCAGGCCGGGACACCACACAGATACGCAGTATTTT
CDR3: CASRPGHHTDTQYF

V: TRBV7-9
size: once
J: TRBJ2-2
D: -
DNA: TGTGCCAGCAGCTTTTGGCAGGGCCCTACCGGGGAGCTGTTTTTT
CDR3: CASSFWQGPTGELFF

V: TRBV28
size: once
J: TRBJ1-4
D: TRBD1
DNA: TGTGCCAGCAGCCCTTCAGGGGGCAGTGAAAAACTGTTTTTT
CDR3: CASSPSGGSEKLFF